Only a few counts were recorded for the clone carrying this T cell receptor beta chain. No antigen is known for it. There are 12 residues in the CDR3. V lost 3 bases and J lost 11, with 10 bases in between. Germline V gene data show CDR1 as KGHSH and CDR2 as LQKENI. In TCRdb, the reads were re-called with MiXCR into one record per CDR3 protein. The repertoire holds about 330,000 distinct CDR3 sequences, with over 7.5% as singletons. This sample was included in a study of T cell repertoires in cytomegalovirus infection. Looking at the study overall: An indication of both CMV infection and matching HLA type came from public TCR beta signatures. General observations from the study: The cumulative frequency of public TCR beta families distinguished individuals who carried CMV together with the relevant HLA.

This TCR came from a human donor in good health (CMV status not recorded). Some clones in this sample may be carry-over from other donors' samples. The sequenced material came from PBMCs. The chain joins TRBV18 to TRBJ2-2; D remains ambiguous. In nucleotides, the CDR3 is TGTGCCAGCTCACCGGCTTCACGAGAGCTGTTTTTT. Translated: CASSPASRELFF.